This TCR beta chain appears in the sequencing data of a study of blood T cell repertoires in COVID-19. The germline CDR1 and CDR2 sequences are GTSNPN and SVGIG (reference sequence). V was pared by 3 bases and J by 6 bases, with 7 bases of the junction left unmatched. CDR3 length: 13 residues. The protocol was immunoSEQ multiplex PCR, while the TCRdb copy is restricted to in-frame clones and leaves out a portion. The profile shows 200,000 or so clones, roughly four fifths of them singletons. The TCR sequence derives from a woman aged 25 to 39 with acute or convalescent COVID-19. J is TRBJ1-2 and V is TRBV30; TRBD1 aligns across 7 bases. Input material: peripheral blood. CDR3 DNA sequence: TGTGCCTGGAGGGGATGGGGGACAGATGGCTACACCTTC. It specifies CAWRGWGTDGYTF.